These 24 T cell receptor beta chains were all obtained from the same sample, sequenced in a study of blood T cell repertoires in COVID-19. Some clones are missing from TCRdb's copy, which holds only in-frame ones; the method was immunoSEQ multiplex PCR. Of 80,000 to 95,000 clones listed, just over 85% were seen once; the top ten hold about 20%. Sequenced: peripheral blood. The source is a woman of 80 years or more in a cohort sampled during active or convalescent COVID-19.

Turning to this clone: The junction and the germline gene differ at one end; a read error may be behind it. The rearrangement joins TRBV12-3 or TRBV12-4 to TRBJ2-2; a possible D gene is TRBD1 (5 bases). The CDR3 totals 12 residues. The CDR3 here is CTSSQGTGELFF. DNA of the CDR3: TGTACCAGCAGCCAGGGCACCGGGGAGCTGTTTTTT.

The chain links TRBV24-1 to TRBJ1-2; weak D call: TRBD1 (5 bases). V lost 1 base and J 4 bases, leaving 18 bases between the germline ends. CDR1 and CDR2 from the germline V gene are KGHDR and SFDVKD. CDR3 length: 17 residues. The CDR3 reads CATSDFRTDAGVYGYTF. The CDR3 DNA is TGTGCCACCAGTGATTTTCGGACGGACGCGGGGGTCTATGGCTACACCTTC.

This rearrangement joins TRBV5-6 to TRBJ1-1; 11 nucleotides agree with TRBD1. The CDR3 contains 15 residues. The J segment lost 1 base and the V segment lost 3 bases, leaving 2 bases of the junction unmatched. The V gene's germline CDR1 is SGHDT and CDR2 YYEEEE. The CDR3 region has the DNA TGTGCCAGCAGCTGGACAGGGGGCCCGAACACTGAAGCTTTCTTT. Translated: CASSWTGGPNTEAFF.

The rearrangement links TRBV19 to TRBJ2-2; no firm D call. The V gene lost 1 base and the J gene lost 9 bases, with 12 bases spanning the gap. Germline CDR1 reads LNHDA; CDR2 reads SQIVND (reference sequence). This CDR3 comprises 14 residues. The CDR3 region has the DNA TGTGCCAGTAGTATAGCACAACTACACCGGGAGCTGTTTTTT. This codes for CASSIAQLHRELFF.

The chain employs TRBV2 and TRBJ2-4; possibly TRBD1 for D (5 bases). Germline V gives CDR1 SNHLY, CDR2 FYNNEI. The CDR3 spans 15 residues. Deletions cut 5 bases from V and 0 bases from J, with 11 bases between. CDR3 coding DNA: TGTGCCAGCAGTCCTGGACAAACAGCCAAAAACATTCAGTACTTC. Encoded protein: CASSPGQTAKNIQYF.

This clone was detected once. V and J are TRBV3-1 (or the pseudogene TRBV3-2) and TRBJ1-2; no clear D gene. The CDR3 contains 13 residues. Germline CDR1 and CDR2: LGHDT and YNNKEL (reference sequence). Trimming pared 1 base from V and 8 bases from J, leaving 11 bases between. The CDR3 region has the DNA TGTGCCAGCAGCCAAGTGGGTATCGGGGGCTACACCTTC. Amino acids: CASSQVGIGGYTF.

The DNA of the CDR3 is TGTGCCAGCGAAGCAGGGGCTGTTGGGATCGCTGGAAACACCATATATTTT. It yields the protein CASEAGAVGIAGNTIYF. The gene calls are TRBV14 and TRBJ1-3; a possible D gene is TRBD1 (6 bases). Trimming stripped 8 bases from V and 2 bases from J, with 22 bases between. The germline V gene has CDR1 SGHDN and CDR2 FVKESK. This CDR3 has 17 amino acids.

The chain employs TRBV19 and TRBJ1-6; tentative D call: TRBD1 (5 bases). The V gene's germline CDR1 is LNHDA and CDR2 SQIVND (reference sequence). V lost 2 bases, J lost 10 bases, and 18 bases lay in between. This CDR3 region has 16 residues. The CDR3 sequence is CASSIFGQGRGSPLHF. The CDR3 DNA reads as TGTGCCAGTAGTATATTCGGGCAGGGAAGAGGATCACCCCTCCACTTT. The whole variable domain, remainder taken from reference TRBV19 and TRBJ1-6, is DGGITQSPKYLFRKEGQNVTLSCEQNLNHDAMYWYRQDPGQGLRLIYYSQIVNDFQKGDIAEGYSVSREKKESFPLTVTSAQKNPTAFYLCASSIFGQGRGSPLHFGNGTRLTVT.

V and J are TRBV28 and TRBJ2-7; possible D gene TRBD1, 5 bases. This CDR3 is 15 amino acids long. Germline V gene sequence: CDR1 MDHEN, CDR2 SYDVKM. V was clipped by 4 bases and J by 7 bases, with 20 bases between them. DNA for the CDR3: TGTGCCAGCAGTTCTAACTCTAGGCCCTCAGGGGAGCAGTACTTC. It is translated as CASSSNSRPSGEQYF.

The chain uses TRBV12-3 or TRBV12-4 and TRBJ1-1, with D possibly being TRBD1 (6 bases). Trimming cost V 1 base and J 11 bases, with 14 bases left between them. The CDR3 length is 13 residues. The CDR3 DNA reads as TGTGCCAGCAGTTTAGGAGGGGGAAAGGCGGCTTTCTTT. This sequence encodes CASSLGGGKAAFF.

The count of this clone is one. The chain employs TRBV5-6 and TRBJ1-5, with D unclear. Germline V CDR1 and CDR2: SGHDT, YYEEEE. The length of the CDR3 is 15 residues. V was cut by 4 bases and J by 3 bases, with 14 bases left in between. CDR3 protein: CASSVGSGYNQPQHF. The CDR3 region has the DNA TGTGCCAGCAGCGTGGGGTCGGGGTACAATCAGCCCCAGCATTTT.

V is TRBV7-9 and J is TRBJ1-6, with 9 nucleotides matching TRBD1. V was pared by 4 bases and J by 10 bases, with 8 bases of the junction left unmatched. This CDR3 contains 15 residues. Germline V lookup: CDR1 SEHNR, CDR2 FQNEAQ (reference sequence). The CDR3 DNA reads as TGTGCCAGCAGCTCACGGACAGGGGCAGGATCACCCCTCCACTTT. It is translated as CASSSRTGAGSPLHF.

This clone appeared a single time. This rearrangement joins TRBV11-2 to TRBJ2-3; D gene uncertain. The V end was cut by 1 base, the J end by 6 bases, with 5 bases between. Germline-derived CDR1 and CDR2 are SGHAT and FQNNGV. This CDR3 has 12 amino acids. CDR3 residues: CASSLVVDTQYF. The DNA of the CDR3 is TGTGCCAGCAGCTTAGTCGTGGATACGCAGTATTTT.

The chain employs TRBV6-5 and TRBJ1-1, with D perhaps TRBD1 (5 bases). Trimming shortened V by 4 bases and J by 1 base, and 13 bases separated the two germline ends. The CDR3 runs to 15 residues. Per germline, CDR1 MNHEY and CDR2 SVGAGI. CDR3 sequence (DNA): TGTGCCAGCAGTTTCCAGGGAGGGACGAACACTGAAGCTTTCTTT. This translates into CASSFQGGTNTEAFF.

As to this clone: This is likely a read error, given that the CDR3 carries no conserved phenylalanine or tryptophan at its end. Because the CDR3's place on the DNA is in doubt, the DNA is left out and the CDR3 is given as listed by TCRdb. The chain combines TRBV6-5 with TRBJ1-1; the D call in the table, TRBD1, was not verified against the DNA. Germline V CDR1 and CDR2: MNHEY, SVGAGI. Both ends counted, the CDR3 spans 13 residues. The CDR3 here is CASSQTGQGAIRV.

The genes are TRBV6-1 and TRBJ2-1; TRBD2 agrees at 9 bases. The CDR3 sequence is 15 residues long. V lost 7 bases and J lost 4; bases outside the gene matches: 8. From germline, CDR1 is MNHNS and CDR2 SASEGT. CDR3: CASTGSGSGYNEQFF. The CDR3 DNA reads as TGTGCCAGCACTGGTAGCGGGAGCGGGTACAATGAGCAGTTCTTC.

This clone has only one observation. V usage is TRBV7-6 and J usage is TRBJ2-7; 9 nucleotides align to TRBD2. With 5 bases clipped from V and 3 bases from J, the junction kept 11 bases outside the gene matches. Germline CDR1 is SGHVS and CDR2 is FNYEAQ. The length of the CDR3 is 16 residues. CDR3 nucleotide sequence: TGTGCCAGCAGCCCGCTGACTAGCGGAGCCTACTACGAGCAGTACTTC. Protein sequence: CASSPLTSGAYYEQYF.

Worth noting for this clone: Germline and junction disagree at one end, which may indicate a read error. This rearrangement joins TRBV25-1 to TRBJ1-3, with 11 bases fitting TRBD1. Germline CDR1 reads MGHDK; CDR2 reads SYGVNS. The CDR3 consists of 16 residues. Here the CDR3 reads CASSEYGQGAGNTIYF. The CDR3 DNA reads TGTGCCAGCAGTGAATATGGACAGGGGGCTGGGAACACCATATATTTT.

This clone was detected only once. V and J are TRBV5-1 and TRBJ2-1; 8 bases align to TRBD1. The CDR3 sequence is 17 residues long. Trimming cost V 3 bases and J 0 bases; bases outside gene matches: 8. From germline, CDR1 is SGHRS and CDR2 YFSETQ. The CDR3: CASSSRQGRSSYNEQFF. Here the CDR3 DNA reads TGCGCCAGCAGCTCCCGACAGGGGCGAAGCTCCTACAATGAGCAGTTCTTC.

V gene TRBV5-6 combines with J gene TRBJ2-5, with 11 bases that match TRBD2. The J segment lost 4 bases and the V segment lost 4 bases, leaving 0 bases of the junction unmatched. The CDR3 length is 13 residues. Germline values: CDR1 SGHDT, CDR2 YYEEEE. The CDR3 region is CASSGTSGETQYF. For the CDR3, the DNA is TGTGCCAGCAGCGGGACTAGCGGAGAGACCCAGTACTTC. Full variable domain (outside the CDR3, taken from reference TRBV5-6 and TRBJ2-5): DAGVTQSPTHLIKTRGQQVTLRCSPKSGHDTVSWYQQALGQGPQFIFQYYEEEERQRGNFPDRFSGHQFPNYSSELNVNALLLGDSALYLCASSGTSGETQYFGPGTRLLVL.

This chain joins TRBV5-1 and TRBJ2-3; 16 bases are shared with TRBD2. V lost 8 bases to trimming and J lost 3 bases; unmatched junction nucleotides: 6. The germline gives CDR1 SGHRS, CDR2 YFSETQ. The CDR3 totals 16 residues. CDR3 bases: TGCGCCAGTGGGACTAGCGGGAGGGCCGGTACAGATACGCAGTATTTT. It translates to CASGTSGRAGTDTQYF.

The rearrangement links TRBV7-9 to TRBJ1-2, with 9 bases lining up with TRBD1. The CDR3 length is 13 residues. Germline assignment: CDR1 SEHNR and CDR2 FQNEAQ (reference sequence). V shed 5 bases, J shed 5 bases, and the junction held 3 bases outside the gene matches. The CDR3 loop reads CASSPGTGYGYTF. Written as DNA, the CDR3 is TGTGCCAGCAGCCCTGGGACAGGGTATGGCTACACCTTC.

The rearrangement joins TRBV18 to TRBJ2-7; TRBD1 matches at 8 bases. The trim removed 3 bases at V and 0 bases at J, leaving 25 bases unmatched. Germline CDR1 and CDR2: KGHSH and LQKENI. The CDR3 spans 22 residues. DNA of the CDR3: TGTGCCAGCTCACCTCTCTTCTGGGACAGGATTGGGCCACCACCTTTCTCCTACGAGCAGTACGTC. As protein: CASSPLFWDRIGPPPFSYEQYV.

The rearrangement links TRBV28 to TRBJ1-2, with 12 bases identical to TRBD1. In germline, CDR1 is MDHEN, CDR2 SYDVKM. V shed 6 bases and J 1 base; nucleotides not matched to a gene: 3. This CDR3 is 15 amino acids long. CDR3 bases: TGTGCCAGCAGGGGACAGGGGGCGGATAACTATGGCTACACCTTC. Encoded protein: CASRGQGADNYGYTF.